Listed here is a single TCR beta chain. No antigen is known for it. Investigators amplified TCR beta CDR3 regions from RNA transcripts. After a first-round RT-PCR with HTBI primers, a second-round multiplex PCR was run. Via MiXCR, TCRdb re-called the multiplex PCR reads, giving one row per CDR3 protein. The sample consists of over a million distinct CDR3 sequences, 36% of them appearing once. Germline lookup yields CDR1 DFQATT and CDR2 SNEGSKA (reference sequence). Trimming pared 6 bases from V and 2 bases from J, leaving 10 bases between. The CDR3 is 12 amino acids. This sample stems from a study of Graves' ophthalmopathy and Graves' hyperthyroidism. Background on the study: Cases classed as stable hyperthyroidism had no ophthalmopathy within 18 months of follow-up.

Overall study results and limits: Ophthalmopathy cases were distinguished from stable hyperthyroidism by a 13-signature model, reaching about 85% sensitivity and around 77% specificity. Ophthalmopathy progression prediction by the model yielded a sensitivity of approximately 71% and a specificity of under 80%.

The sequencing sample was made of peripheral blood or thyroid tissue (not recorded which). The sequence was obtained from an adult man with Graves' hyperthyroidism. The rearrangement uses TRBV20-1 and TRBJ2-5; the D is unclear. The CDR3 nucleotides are TGCAGTGCGCTTCGGGCACAAGAGACCCAGTACTTC. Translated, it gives CSALRAQETQYF.